The 18 T cell receptor beta chains listed next were all sequenced from one sample in a study of blood T cell repertoires in COVID-19. Sequenced by immunoSEQ multiplex PCR; TCRdb stores in-frame clones only, minus some. The table has 120,000 to 150,000 clones, 70% to 90% seen once. The material sequenced was peripheral blood. The receptor source for this set is a woman aged 55 to 70 with acute or convalescent COVID-19.

The chain employs TRBV11-2 and TRBJ1-3; possibly TRBD1 for D (5 bases). The CDR3 has 16 amino acids. CDR1 SGHAT and CDR2 FQNNGV come from the germline V gene. V was trimmed by 3 bases and J by 1 base, leaving 13 bases between them. This CDR3 reads CASSFGGVNSGNTIYF. In nucleotides, the CDR3 is TGTGCCAGCAGCTTTGGAGGGGTTAATTCTGGAAACACCATATATTTT.

This chain uses TRBV28 with TRBJ2-3; possibly TRBD2 for D (6 bases). Per the germline V gene, CDR1 is MDHEN and CDR2 is SYDVKM. This CDR3 region has 15 residues. V lost 3 bases, J lost 5 bases, and 15 bases lay in between. The DNA for the CDR3 is TGTGCCAGCAGTTTTCGGGAGCTGGCCCGAGATACGCAGTATTTT. Translated: CASSFRELARDTQYF.

The chain joins TRBV6-4 to TRBJ1-2; TRBD1 matches at 9 bases. Germline V gene lookup returns CDR1 MRHNA and CDR2 SNTAGT. CDR3 size: 15 residues. The J segment lost 6 bases and the V segment lost 2 bases, leaving 7 bases of the junction unmatched. CDR3 DNA: TGTGCCAGCAGTGACCATCTGACAGGGGGAAATGGCTACACCTTC. The encoded protein is CASSDHLTGGNGYTF.

This clone was counted once. The chain joins TRBV27 to TRBJ1-6, with a tentative D call TRBD1 (6 bases). V was pared by 6 bases and J by 10 bases, with 16 bases between. The CDR3 runs 14 residues. Germline CDR1 MNHEY, CDR2 SMNVEV (reference sequence). The CDR3 DNA follows: TGTGCCAGCAGACCCACAGGGAATTTCTCACCCCTCCACTTT. Its translation: CASRPTGNFSPLHF.

The rearrangement uses TRBV7-2 and TRBJ2-7; TRBD2 agrees at 9 bases. J was trimmed by 3 bases and V by 5 bases; bases with no gene match: 17. The CDR3 spans 18 residues. Germline lookup yields CDR1 SGHTA and CDR2 FQGNSA. CDR3 sequence: CASSHRRLAGGVSYEQYF. The CDR3, as DNA: TGTGCCAGCAGCCATAGACGGCTGGCGGGGGGGGTGAGCTACGAGCAGTACTTC.

The rearrangement uses TRBV5-5 and TRBJ1-4; 9 bases are a match to TRBD1. With V trimmed by 4 bases and J by 8 bases, 9 bases remained unmatched. This CDR3 has 15 amino acids. CDR1 and CDR2 from the germline V gene are SGHKS and YYEKEE (reference sequence). CDR3 sequence: CASSDVTGGGEKLFF. In DNA, the CDR3 is TGTGCCAGCAGCGATGTGACAGGGGGTGGCGAAAAACTGTTTTTT.

CDR3 sequence (DNA): TGTGCCAGCAGCCCCGGACACTACGAGCAGTACTTC. It translates to CASSPGHYEQYF. The rearrangement joins TRBV9 to TRBJ2-7, with D perhaps TRBD1 (5 bases). The CDR3 has 12 residues. Germline assignment: CDR1 SGDLS and CDR2 YYNGEE. V lost 4 bases to trimming and J lost 3 bases, with 8 bases between them.

The CDR3 DNA reads TGTGCCAGCAGTCGACAGGGTGGGTTCATGAACACTGAAGCTTTCTTT. This encodes CASSRQGGFMNTEAFF. The chain combines TRBV5-4 with TRBJ1-1, with TRBD1 matching over 7 bases. J lost 0 bases, V lost 5 bases, and 10 bases had no gene match. The CDR3 runs 16 residues. CDR1 and CDR2 from the germline V gene are SGHNT and YYREEE (reference sequence). The full variable domain, its missing parts supplied by reference TRBV5-4 and TRBJ1-1, is ETGVTQSPTHLIKTRGQQVTLRCSSQSGHNTVSWYQQALGQGPQFIFQYYREEENGRGNFPPRFSGLQFPNYSSELNVNALELDDSALYLCASSRQGGFMNTEAFFGQGTRLTVV.

This clone occurred a few times. This chain connects TRBV7-9 to TRBJ2-7, with D possibly being TRBD2 (6 bases). Germline values: CDR1 SEHNR, CDR2 FQNEAQ (reference sequence). V lost 3 bases and J lost 3, with 12 bases in between. The CDR3 is made up of 14 amino acids. The CDR3: CASSLGGNFYEQYF. The DNA for the CDR3 is TGTGCCAGCAGCTTGGGGGGTAATTTCTACGAGCAGTACTTC.

This clone has a single count. The V gene is TRBV6-5, the J gene TRBJ2-3, with TRBD1 matching 7 bases. Germline CDR1 MNHEY, CDR2 SVGAGI. The CDR3 runs to 14 residues. J lost 0 bases, V lost 6 bases, and 3 bases had no gene match. DNA of the CDR3: TGTGCCAGCAGCGGGACAGCTAGCACAGATACGCAGTATTTT. Translated, it gives CASSGTASTDTQYF.

The chain carries TRBV24-1 and TRBJ1-2; the match to TRBD1 covers 8 bases. CDR1 KGHDR and CDR2 SFDVKD come from the germline V gene. The CDR3 spans 14 residues. J gave up 3 bases and V 9 bases, and 8 bases lay outside the gene matches. CDR3 sequence: CATGATGVDYGYTF. The CDR3 DNA reads TGTGCCACCGGGGCGACAGGGGTAGACTATGGCTACACCTTC.

This clone was observed once. The genes are TRBV11-3 and TRBJ2-1, with 11 positions matching TRBD2. Germline V gene lookup returns CDR1 SGHNT and CDR2 YENEEA. The CDR3 length is 15 residues. With V trimmed by 6 bases and J by 8 bases, 9 bases remained unmatched. CDR3 sequence reads: CASSFSGGGLDEQFF. CDR3 sequence (DNA): TGTGCCAGCAGTTTTAGCGGGGGGGGCCTCGATGAGCAGTTCTTC.

In this sample, this clone turned up a few times. CDR3 sequence: CASSPPAGAYEQYF. The CDR3 DNA reads as TGTGCCAGCAGCCCCCCGGCAGGGGCCTACGAGCAGTACTTC. This chain uses TRBV6-2 or TRBV6-3 with TRBJ2-7; possibly TRBD1 for D (6 bases). V gave up 6 bases and J gave up 2 bases, with 14 bases separating them. The V gene's germline CDR1 is MNHEY and CDR2 SVGEGT. CDR3 length: 14 residues.

V and J are TRBV18 and TRBJ1-6, with D perhaps matching TRBD1 (6 bases). The germline V gene has CDR1 KGHSH and CDR2 LQKENI. Trimming cost V 2 bases and J 4 bases, with 12 bases left between them. The length of the CDR3 is 16 residues. The CDR3 here is CASSPMSGAYNSPLHF. As DNA, the CDR3 is TGTGCCAGCTCACCAATGTCAGGGGCTTATAATTCACCCCTCCACTTT.

CDR3 protein: CASSPHLAGRNTEAFF. The CDR3 bases are TGTGCCAGCAGCCCCCACCTGGCAGGGCGGAACACTGAAGCTTTCTTT. The chain employs TRBV5-5 and TRBJ1-1; TRBD1 might be the D (5 bases). Germline V gene data show CDR1 as SGHKS and CDR2 as YYEKEE (reference sequence). The CDR3 is 16 amino acids. V was trimmed by 4 bases and J by 1 base, leaving 17 bases between them.

This clone has only one observation. The CDR3 DNA reads TGCGCCAGCAGCCCTGATTCCGGCAATGAGCAGTTCTTC. Its protein product is CASSPDSGNEQFF. This chain links TRBV5-1 with TRBJ2-1, with no clear D. The germline V gene has CDR1 SGHRS and CDR2 YFSETQ. The CDR3 extends over 13 amino acids. V lost 4 bases, J lost 6 bases, and 11 bases lay in between.

V is TRBV13 and J is TRBJ2-7; 13 bases fit TRBD2. With V trimmed by 5 bases and J by 2 bases, 6 bases remained unmatched. CDR1 PRHDT and CDR2 FYEKMQ come from the germline V gene (reference sequence). The CDR3 is 16 residues long. The CDR3 spells CASSTILAGGPYEQYF. The CDR3 coding sequence is TGTGCCAGCAGCACGATACTAGCGGGGGGGCCCTACGAGCAGTACTTC.

This chain uses TRBV5-1 with TRBJ1-1; 8 bases are shared with TRBD1. The CDR3 sequence is 16 residues long. Germline loops: CDR1 SGHRS, CDR2 YFSETQ. The V segment lost 0 bases and the J segment 7 bases; nucleotides outside the gene matches: 11. The CDR3 region has the DNA TGCGCCAGCAGCTTGGTTCTGTCAGGGGGCTCCAATGAAGCTTTCTTT. It codes for CASSLVLSGGSNEAFF.